The rows below give T cell receptor beta chains drawn from one sample of a study of cytotoxic CD8 clonotypes in ibrutinib-treated CLL. Repertoires were generated with immunoSEQ multiplex PCR, while TCRdb's copy carries only in-frame clones and drops some. This table holds tens of thousands of clones, more than 60% found once. The material was PBMCs, obtained after 12 months of ibrutinib treatment. The receptor source for this set is a human donor with chronic lymphocytic leukemia. The conserved cysteine and the conserved F or W are not part of the CDR3 here.

J | V | CDR3
TRBJ1-1 | TRBV10-2 | ASSDTVFEAF
TRBJ1-1 | TRBV7-9 | ASSRGTEAF
TRBJ1-2 | TRBV18 | ASSRDRDYGYT
TRBJ1-6 | TRBV19 | ASTPPRNNSPLH
TRBJ2-2 | TRBV7-2 | ASSLKPGQGATFTGELF
TRBJ1-5 | TRBV9 | ASSARGFGDQPQH
TRBJ2-3 | TRBV2 | ASSERRGRTDTQY
TRBJ2-5 | TRBV9 | ASSVAPVQETQY
TRBJ2-2 | TRBV10-2 | ASSDRAANTGELF
TRBJ2-7 | TRBV5-1 | ASSLAEGDEQY
TRBJ1-4 | TRBV28 | ASEIRGEKLF
TRBJ2-3 | TRBV18 | ASSRASGGDADTQY
TRBJ1-1 | TRBV5-5 | ASGKGTGEYTEAF
TRBJ1-3 | TRBV6-5 | ASSSSSGNTIY